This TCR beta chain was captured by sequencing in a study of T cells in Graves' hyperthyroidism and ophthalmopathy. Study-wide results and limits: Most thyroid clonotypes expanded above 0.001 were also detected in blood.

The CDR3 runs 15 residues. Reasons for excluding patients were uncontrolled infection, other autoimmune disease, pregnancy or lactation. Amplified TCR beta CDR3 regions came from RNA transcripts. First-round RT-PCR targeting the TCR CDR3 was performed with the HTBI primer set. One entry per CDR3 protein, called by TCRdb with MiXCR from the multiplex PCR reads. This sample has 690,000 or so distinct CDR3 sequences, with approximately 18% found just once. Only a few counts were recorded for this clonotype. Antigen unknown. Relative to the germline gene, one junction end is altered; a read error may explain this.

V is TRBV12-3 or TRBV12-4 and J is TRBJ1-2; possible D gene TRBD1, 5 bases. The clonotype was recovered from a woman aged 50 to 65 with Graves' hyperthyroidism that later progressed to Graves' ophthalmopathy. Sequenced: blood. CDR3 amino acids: CASSLATWGDYGYTF. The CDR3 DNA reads TGTGCCAGTAGTTTAGCGACGTGGGGGGACTATGGCTACACCTTC.